The rows below give T cell receptor beta chains drawn from one sample of a study of blood T cell repertoires in COVID-19. Profiled with immunoSEQ multiplex PCR; TCRdb holds only in-frame clones, not every one. This repertoire shows hundreds of thousands of clones, roughly nine tenths found once; its top ten account for about 1.1%. Specimen: PBMCs or T cells enriched from blood (not recorded which). The receptors were gathered from a man aged 25 to 40 who had recovered from COVID-19. The CDR3 runs from the conserved cysteine through the conserved F or W. A D gene is named only where the DNA matches it firmly. Only part of the rows carry a size: once, few, many, or a class if the clone is expanded.

V	size	D	J	CDR3	DNA
TRBV7-9	-	-	TRBJ2-1	CASSIDSYNEQFF	TGTGCCAGCAGCATAGACAGCTACAATGAGCAGTTCTTC
TRBV11-2	-	TRBD2	TRBJ2-1	CASSYKRETYNEQFF	TGTGCCAGCAGCTACAAGCGGGAGACCTACAATGAGCAGTTCTTC
TRBV6-5	few	-	TRBJ1-5	CASSWRQNNQPQHF	TGTGCCAGCAGTTGGAGACAGAACAATCAGCCCCAGCATTTT
TRBV7-9	once	TRBD2	TRBJ2-2	CASSPSGAGITGELFF	TGTGCCAGCAGCCCGAGCGGAGCGGGGATTACCGGGGAGCTGTTTTTT
TRBV12-3/TRBV12-4	-	-	TRBJ1-2	CASSATRSGYTF	TGTGCCAGCAGTGCCACGAGGAGTGGCTACACCTTC
TRBV11-2	once	TRBD2	TRBJ2-7	CASSLGLADGYEQYF	TGTGCCAGCAGCTTGGGACTAGCGGACGGCTACGAGCAGTACTTC
TRBV7-2	-	-	TRBJ1-2	CASSLGVRGLSF	TGTGCCAGCAGCTTAGGTGTGCGGGGACTTTCTTTC
TRBV10-3	-	TRBD2	TRBJ2-7	CAITSSGRVGAEQYF	TGTGCCATCACCTCTAGCGGGAGGGTGGGGGCCGAGCAGTACTTC
TRBV28	-	TRBD1	TRBJ1-3	CASSSAGTGGGNTIYF	TGTGCCAGCAGTTCTGCCGGGACAGGGGGTGGAAACACCATATATTTT
TRBV3-1/TRBV3-2	-	-	TRBJ2-7	CASSLQEGASEQYF	TGTGCCAGCAGCCTCCAGGAGGGGGCGTCCGAGCAGTACTTC
TRBV18	-	TRBD1	TRBJ1-4	CASSPGDRGGKLFF	TGTGCCAGCTCACCCGGGGACAGGGGTGGAAAACTGTTTTTT
TRBV2	-	-	TRBJ2-6	CASSEVGFGANVLTF	TGTGCCAGCAGTGAGGTGGGCTTTGGGGCCAACGTCCTGACTTTC
TRBV28	-	-	TRBJ2-5	CASSLRSFNKETQYF	TGTGCCAGCAGCCTCAGATCGTTCAACAAAGAGACCCAGTACTTC
TRBV3-1/TRBV3-2	-	TRBD2	TRBJ2-1	CASSQGLAGDGNEQFF	TGTGCCAGCAGCCAAGGTCTAGCGGGAGATGGGAATGAGCAGTTCTTC
TRBV28	-	-	TRBJ2-7	CASSSVGEPLYEQYF	TGTGCCAGCAGTTCTGTCGGGGAACCTCTCTACGAGCAGTACTTC
TRBV14	few	-	TRBJ2-1	CASSHQRGSISYNEQFF	TGTGCCAGCAGCCACCAAAGGGGGAGTATCTCCTACAATGAGCAGTTCTTC
TRBV12-5	-	-	TRBJ2-7	CASGITRDFYEQYF	TGTGCTAGTGGTATTACTCGGGACTTCTACGAGCAGTACTTC